This entry describes one T cell receptor beta chain. The entry originates in a study of blood T cell repertoires in COVID-19. The wider study: Collection of acute and convalescent COVID-19 samples took place in the United States, Italy and Spain.

Participants were aged about 18 to 100 years from approximately 23 US areas. Cohorts were determined from participant-reported clinical history. The germline V gene has CDR1 SGHTA and CDR2 FQGNSA. Trimming shortened V by 1 base and J by 1 base, and 14 bases separated the two germline ends. This CDR3 spans 17 amino acids. In the authors' workflow: Amplified reference gene primers provided the basis for estimating nucleated cell counts. Here immunoSEQ multiplex PCR was the method, and the copy in TCRdb shows in-frame clones only, minus some. From that table come the V and J calls and clone size; the DNA was used to work out D and trimming. The data hold more than 100,000 clones, with 84% observed a single time.

This TCR derives from a man aged 35 to 55 with acute COVID-19. The rearrangement joins TRBV7-2 to TRBJ1-3, with D tentatively TRBD1 (5 bases). The source material was PBMCs or T cells enriched from blood (not recorded which). CDR3 DNA sequence: TGTGCCAGCAGCTTAGTCGGGGGGGGAAGTTCTGGAAACACCATATATTTT. Encoded protein: CASSLVGGGSSGNTIYF.